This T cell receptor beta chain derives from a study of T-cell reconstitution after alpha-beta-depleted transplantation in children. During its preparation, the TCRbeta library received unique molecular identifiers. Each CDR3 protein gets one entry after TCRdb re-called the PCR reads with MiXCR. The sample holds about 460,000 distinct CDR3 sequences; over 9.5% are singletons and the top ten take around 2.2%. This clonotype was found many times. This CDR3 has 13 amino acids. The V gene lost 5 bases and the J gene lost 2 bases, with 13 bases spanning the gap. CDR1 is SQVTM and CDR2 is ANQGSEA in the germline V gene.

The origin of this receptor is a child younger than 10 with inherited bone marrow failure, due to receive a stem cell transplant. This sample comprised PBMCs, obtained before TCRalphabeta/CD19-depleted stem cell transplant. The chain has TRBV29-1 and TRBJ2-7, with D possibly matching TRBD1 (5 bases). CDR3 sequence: CSVSAGQTYEQYF. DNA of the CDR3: TGCAGCGTTAGTGCAGGGCAAACCTACGAGCAGTACTTC.